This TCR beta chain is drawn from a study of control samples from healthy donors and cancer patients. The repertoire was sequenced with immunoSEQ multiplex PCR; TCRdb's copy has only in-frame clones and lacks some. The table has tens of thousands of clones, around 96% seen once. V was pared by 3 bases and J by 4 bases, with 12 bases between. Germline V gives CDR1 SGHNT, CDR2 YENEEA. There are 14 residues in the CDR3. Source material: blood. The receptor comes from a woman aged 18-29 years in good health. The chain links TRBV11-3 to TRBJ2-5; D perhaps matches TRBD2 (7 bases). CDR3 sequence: CASSLGGLGETQYF. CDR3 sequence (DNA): TGTGCCAGCAGCTTGGGGGGGCTCGGAGAGACCCAGTACTTC.